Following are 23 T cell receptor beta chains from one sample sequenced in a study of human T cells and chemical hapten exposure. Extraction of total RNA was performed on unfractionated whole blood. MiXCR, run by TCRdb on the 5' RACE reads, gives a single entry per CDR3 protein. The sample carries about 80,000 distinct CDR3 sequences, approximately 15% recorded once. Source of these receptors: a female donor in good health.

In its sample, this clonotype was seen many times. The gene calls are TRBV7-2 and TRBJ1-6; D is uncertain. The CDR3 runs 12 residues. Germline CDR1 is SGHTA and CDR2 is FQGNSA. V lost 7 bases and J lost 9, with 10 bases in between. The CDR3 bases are TGTGCCAGCACTCTTGACCTTTCACCCCTCCACTTT. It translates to CASTLDLSPLHF.

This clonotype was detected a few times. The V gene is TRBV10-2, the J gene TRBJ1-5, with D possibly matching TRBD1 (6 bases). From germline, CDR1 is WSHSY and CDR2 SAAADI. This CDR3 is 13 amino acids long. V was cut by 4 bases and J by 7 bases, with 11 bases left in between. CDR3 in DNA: TGCGCCAGCAGTGTTCAGGGGCGACAGCCCCAGCATTTT. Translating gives CASSVQGRQPQHF.

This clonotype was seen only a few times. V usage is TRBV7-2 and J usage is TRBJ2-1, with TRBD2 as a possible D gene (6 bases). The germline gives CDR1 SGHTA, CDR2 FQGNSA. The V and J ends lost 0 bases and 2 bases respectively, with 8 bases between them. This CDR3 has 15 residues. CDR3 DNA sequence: TGTGCCAGCAGCTTAGCCGCGGGGCCCTACAATGAGCAGTTCTTC. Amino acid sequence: CASSLAAGPYNEQFF.

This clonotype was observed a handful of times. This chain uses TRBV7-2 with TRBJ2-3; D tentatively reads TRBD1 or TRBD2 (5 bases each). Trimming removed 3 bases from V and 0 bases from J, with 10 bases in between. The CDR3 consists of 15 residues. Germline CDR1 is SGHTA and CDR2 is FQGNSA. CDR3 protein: CASSFGGSSTDTQYF. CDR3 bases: TGTGCCAGCAGCTTTGGGGGATCTAGCACAGATACGCAGTATTTT.

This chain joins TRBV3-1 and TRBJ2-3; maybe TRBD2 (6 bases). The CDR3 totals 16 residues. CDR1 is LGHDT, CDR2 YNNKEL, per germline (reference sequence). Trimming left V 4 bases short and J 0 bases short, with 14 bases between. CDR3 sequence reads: CASSPWGGISTDTQYF. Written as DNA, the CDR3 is TGTGCCAGCAGCCCCTGGGGCGGGATCAGCACAGATACGCAGTATTTT.

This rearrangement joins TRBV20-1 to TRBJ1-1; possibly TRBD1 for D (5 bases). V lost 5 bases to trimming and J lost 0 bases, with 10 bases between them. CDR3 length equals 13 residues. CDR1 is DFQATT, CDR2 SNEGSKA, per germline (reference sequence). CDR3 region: CSAVWTLNTEAFF. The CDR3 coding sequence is TGCAGTGCTGTATGGACATTGAACACTGAAGCTTTCTTT.

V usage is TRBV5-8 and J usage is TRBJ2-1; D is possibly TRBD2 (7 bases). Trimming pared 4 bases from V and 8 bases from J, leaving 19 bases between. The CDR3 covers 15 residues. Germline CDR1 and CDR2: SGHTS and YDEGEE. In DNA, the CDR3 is TGTGCCAGCAGCCACGGGTCCGCGGGGGCCGATGAGCAGTTCTTC. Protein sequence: CASSHGSAGADEQFF.

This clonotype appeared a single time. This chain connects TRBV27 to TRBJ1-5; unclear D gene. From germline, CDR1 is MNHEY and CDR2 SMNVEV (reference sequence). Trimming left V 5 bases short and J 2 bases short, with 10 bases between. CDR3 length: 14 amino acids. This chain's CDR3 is CASSPTWGNQPQHF. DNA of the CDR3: TGTGCCAGCAGTCCAACATGGGGCAATCAGCCCCAGCATTTT.

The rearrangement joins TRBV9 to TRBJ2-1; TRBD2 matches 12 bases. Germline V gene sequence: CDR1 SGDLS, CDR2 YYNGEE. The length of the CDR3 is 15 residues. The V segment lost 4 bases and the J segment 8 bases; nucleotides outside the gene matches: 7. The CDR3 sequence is CASSPTSGSRDEQFF. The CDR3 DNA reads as TGTGCCAGCAGCCCGACTAGCGGGAGCCGCGATGAGCAGTTCTTC. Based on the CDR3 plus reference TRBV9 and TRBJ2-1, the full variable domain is DSGVTQTPKHLITATGQRVTLRCSPRSGDLSVYWYQQSLDQGLQFLIQYYNGEERAKGNILERFSAQQFPDLHSELNLSSLELGDSALYFCASSPTSGSRDEQFFGPGTRLTVL.

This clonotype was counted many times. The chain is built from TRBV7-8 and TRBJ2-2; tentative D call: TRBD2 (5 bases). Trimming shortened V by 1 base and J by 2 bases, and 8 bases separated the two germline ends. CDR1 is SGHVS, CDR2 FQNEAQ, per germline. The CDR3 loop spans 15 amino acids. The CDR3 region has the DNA TGTGCCAGCAGCTTAGTACGGGGAAACACCGGGGAGCTGTTTTTT. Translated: CASSLVRGNTGELFF.

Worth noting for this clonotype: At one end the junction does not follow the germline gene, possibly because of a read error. The CDR3 bases are TGTGCCAGCAGTTACTCGGGGACGGACCACTTC. This sequence encodes CASSYSGTDHF. The rearrangement links TRBV6-2 or TRBV6-3 to TRBJ2-7; D assignment may be TRBD1 or TRBD2 (5 bases each). Per germline, CDR1 MNHEY and CDR2 SVGEGT. The CDR3 runs to 11 residues.

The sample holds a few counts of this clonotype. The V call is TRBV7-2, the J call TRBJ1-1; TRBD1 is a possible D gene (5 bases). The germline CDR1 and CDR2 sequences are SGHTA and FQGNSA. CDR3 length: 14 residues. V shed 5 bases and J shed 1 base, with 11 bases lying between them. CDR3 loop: CASSRDSRNTEAFF. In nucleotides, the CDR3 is TGTGCCAGCAGCCGCGACAGCCGGAACACTGAAGCTTTCTTT. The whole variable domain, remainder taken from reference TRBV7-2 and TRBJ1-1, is GAGVSQSPSNKVTEKGKDVELRCDPISGHTALYWYRQSLGQGLEFLIYFQGNSAPDKSGLPSDRFSAERTGGSVSTLTIQRTQQEDSAVYLCASSRDSRNTEAFFGQGTRLTVV.

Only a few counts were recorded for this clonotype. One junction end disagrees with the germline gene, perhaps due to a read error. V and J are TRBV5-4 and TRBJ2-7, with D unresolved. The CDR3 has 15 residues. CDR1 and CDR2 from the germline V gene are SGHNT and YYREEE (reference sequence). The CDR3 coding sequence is TGTGCCAGCAGCTTGTTGGGTAGTACCTCCGACGAGCAGTACTTC. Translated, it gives CASSLLGSTSDEQYF.

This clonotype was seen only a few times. As DNA, the CDR3 is TGTGCCAGCAGCCTGGGACTAGCGGCTAGCACAGATACGCAGTATTTT. This translates into CASSLGLAASTDTQYF. This chain connects TRBV6-6 to TRBJ2-3, with 11 positions matching TRBD2. J lost 0 bases, V lost 6 bases, and 5 bases had no gene match. This CDR3 spans 16 amino acids. CDR1 is MNHNY and CDR2 is SVGAGI in the germline V gene (reference sequence).

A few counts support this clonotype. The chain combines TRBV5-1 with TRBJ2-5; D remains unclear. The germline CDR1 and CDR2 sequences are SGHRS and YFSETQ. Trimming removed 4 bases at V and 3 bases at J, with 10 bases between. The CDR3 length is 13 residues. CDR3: CASSLDLKETQYF. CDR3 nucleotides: TGCGCCAGCAGCCTGGACCTTAAAGAGACCCAGTACTTC.

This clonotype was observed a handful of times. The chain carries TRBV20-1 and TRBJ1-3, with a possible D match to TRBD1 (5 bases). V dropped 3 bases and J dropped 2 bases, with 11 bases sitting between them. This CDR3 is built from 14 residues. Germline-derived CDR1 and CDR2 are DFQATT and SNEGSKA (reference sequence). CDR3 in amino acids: CSASYRGAGNTIYF. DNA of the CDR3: TGCAGTGCTAGCTATCGGGGGGCTGGAAACACCATATATTTT.

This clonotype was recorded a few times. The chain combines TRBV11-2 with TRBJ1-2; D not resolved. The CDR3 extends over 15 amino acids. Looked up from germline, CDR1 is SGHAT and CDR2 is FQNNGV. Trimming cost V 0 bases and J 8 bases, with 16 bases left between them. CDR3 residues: CASSLDQKRSGGYTF. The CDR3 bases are TGTGCCAGCAGCTTAGATCAAAAAAGGTCGGGCGGCTACACCTTC.

This chain's CDR3 is CASSLEGGSYNEQFF. Here the CDR3 DNA reads TGCGCCAGCAGCTTGGAAGGGGGCTCCTACAATGAGCAGTTCTTC. The J gene is TRBJ2-1, the V gene TRBV5-1; TRBD1 might be the D (6 bases). The CDR3 spans 15 residues. Trimming removed 0 bases from V and 0 bases from J, with 7 bases in between. Germline values: CDR1 SGHRS, CDR2 YFSETQ.

The CDR3 nucleotides are TGTGCCATCAGTGGCGGACAGACTCCTGCTATAGGCTACACCTTC. Protein: CAISGGQTPAIGYTF. The chain uses TRBV10-3 and TRBJ1-2; D possibly corresponds to TRBD1 (6 bases). CDR3 size: 15 residues. V gave up 4 bases and J gave up 8 bases, with 20 bases separating them. Germline assignment: CDR1 ENHRY and CDR2 SYGVKD.

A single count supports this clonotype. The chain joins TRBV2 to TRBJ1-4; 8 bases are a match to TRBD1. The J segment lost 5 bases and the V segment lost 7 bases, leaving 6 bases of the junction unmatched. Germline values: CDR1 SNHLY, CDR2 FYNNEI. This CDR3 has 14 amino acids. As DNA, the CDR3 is TGTGCCAGCACCGGACAGGGAGGAAATGAAAAACTGTTTTTT. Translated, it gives CASTGQGGNEKLFF.

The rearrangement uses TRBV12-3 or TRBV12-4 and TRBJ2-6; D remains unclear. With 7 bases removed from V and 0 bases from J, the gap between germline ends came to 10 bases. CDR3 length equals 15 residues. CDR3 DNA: TGTGCCAGCAAACAAAGGGACTCTGGGGCCAACGTCCTGACTTTC. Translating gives CASKQRDSGANVLTF.

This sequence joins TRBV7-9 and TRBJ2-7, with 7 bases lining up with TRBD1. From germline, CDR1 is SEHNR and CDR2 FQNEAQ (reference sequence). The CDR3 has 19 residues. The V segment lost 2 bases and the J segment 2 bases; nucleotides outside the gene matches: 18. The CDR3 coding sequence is TGTGCCAGCAGCTTACCCGGGGACAGCGATCTTCGGGGCCCCTACGAGCAGTACTTC. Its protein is CASSLPGDSDLRGPYEQYF.

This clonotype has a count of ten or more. This CDR3 reads CASSQDPRGSPLHF. The DNA of the CDR3 is TGCGCCAGCAGCCAAGATCCGCGGGGTTCACCCCTCCACTTT. The chain joins TRBV4-3 to TRBJ1-6; D ambiguous. The CDR3 runs 14 residues. V was trimmed by 0 bases and J by 9 bases, leaving 9 bases between them. Looked up from germline, CDR1 is LGHNA and CDR2 is YSLEER.